This T cell receptor beta chain was found in a study of shared clonotypes between healthy human individuals. Across the study: Per-donor plates numbered three CD4 naive, three CD4 memory, two CD8 naive and one CD8 memory.

There are 16 residues in the CDR3. V trimming: 6 bases; J trimming: 0 bases; junction bases outside the gene matches: 7. Germline CDR1 is LNHDA and CDR2 is SQIVND (reference sequence). Study-wide results and caveats: What rarefaction showed was incomplete sorted-subset sequencing despite large depth.

Method: immunoSEQ multiplex PCR; TCRdb's copy keeps in-frame clones and lacks some. The table has a few million clones, around 93% seen once. A word on this clone: The antigen remains unidentified.

This clonotype originated in a man between 18 and 35 years old in good health. Some clones in this sample may be carry-over from other donors' samples. This chain joins TRBV19 and TRBJ2-7, with 11 positions matching TRBD2. The sequenced sample consisted of naive CD4+ T cells from PBMCs. The subset was: CD45RA+ positively selected. The CDR3 nucleotides are TGTGCCAGTAGCCCCTTCGGACTAGCGGGCTCCTACGAGCAGTACTTC. It yields the protein CASSPFGLAGSYEQYF.